This TCR beta chain is from a study of blood T cell repertoires in COVID-19. Study summary: PBMCs, B-cell-depleted T cells, or T cells were the source of the cDNA or gDNA that made up the material.

In assigning cohorts, the study relied on participant-reported clinical history. This CDR3 has 15 residues. Trimming stripped 2 bases from V and 3 bases from J, with 10 bases between. The germline V gene encodes CDR1 MDHEN and CDR2 SYDVKM. Authors' analysis steps: Nucleated cell counts were estimated from reference gene primer amplification. TCRdb's table, derived via immunoSEQ multiplex PCR, lists solely in-frame clones and lacks some. V and J calls and clone size are as listed in that table; D and trimming were resolved from the DNA. The top ten clones hold 1% to 1.5% of a sample with 140,000 to 150,000 clones, around 87% of them seen once.

Sequences were obtained from PBMCs or T cells enriched from blood (not recorded which). V and J are TRBV28 and TRBJ2-2, with D possibly being TRBD2 (7 bases). The source of this sequence is a woman aged 30 to 39 with acute COVID-19. The DNA for the CDR3 is TGTGCCAGCAGTTTAGGGGGGGCGGACACCGGGGAGCTGTTTTTT. Encoded protein: CASSLGGADTGELFF.